Sequencing of this TCR beta chain was carried out in a study of blood T cell repertoires in COVID-19. Across the whole study: Samples taken during acute and convalescent COVID-19 were collected in the United States, Italy and Spain. PBMCs, B-cell-depleted T cells, or T cells provided the cDNA or gDNA that made up the material.

This CDR3 contains 16 residues. V lost 5 bases to trimming and J lost 4 bases; unmatched junction nucleotides: 6. Germline V gene sequence: CDR1 SEHNR, CDR2 FQNEAQ (reference sequence). Study processing details: Estimation of nucleated cell counts was performed using reference gene primer amplification. Produced via immunoSEQ multiplex PCR; TCRdb's table is partial and in-frame only. The V and J calls and the clone size are those of that table, but D and trimming were determined from the DNA. The repertoire includes about 68,000 clones, around 86% of them detected once, and more than 1.4% sits in the top ten.

This TCR came from a woman aged 60-75 years with acute or convalescent COVID-19. The gene calls are TRBV7-9 and TRBJ1-6, with 9 bases matching TRBD1. The sample consisted of peripheral blood. Here the CDR3 DNA reads TGTGCCAGCAGCCAGGGACAGGGCTTTTATAATTCACCCCTCCACTTT. Amino acid sequence: CASSQGQGFYNSPLHF.